Listed below are T cell receptor beta chains from one sample, sequenced in a study of T cells in tuberculosis. Sequencing was performed with immunoSEQ multiplex PCR; in TCRdb, only in-frame clones are kept and a portion is missing. The top ten hold 6.8% of the sample, which has about 30,000 clones, under 95% seen once. The specimen was PBMCs, collected at tuberculosis diagnosis. The receptors originated from an adult with tuberculosis. The conserved cysteine and the conserved F or W are not part of the CDR3 here. A D gene is named only where the DNA matches it firmly.

CDR3: ASTEYRVCADQPQH; V: TRBV23-1; J: TRBJ1-5; D: -
CDR3: ASSSQGFTFSTDTQY; V: TRBV5-6; J: TRBJ2-3; D: -
CDR3: ASSQSRGGYEQF; V: TRBV4-1; J: TRBJ2-1; D: TRBD2
CDR3: ASTPSGGREGGEAF; V: TRBV9; J: TRBJ1-1; D: -
CDR3: ASTYRGHTGELF; V: TRBV27; J: TRBJ2-2; D: -
CDR3: ARSKGAFTGELF; V: TRBV7-9; J: TRBJ2-2; D: TRBD1
CDR3: ASSGLAEDYEQY; V: TRBV2; J: TRBJ2-7; D: TRBD2
CDR3: ASSPPGQLYNEQF; V: TRBV18; J: TRBJ2-1; D: TRBD1
CDR3: ASSSQMNTEAF; V: TRBV5-1; J: TRBJ1-1; D: -
CDR3: AWTHQGSLNYGYT; V: TRBV30; J: TRBJ1-2; D: -
CDR3: ASSESGTGGYEQY; V: TRBV9; J: TRBJ2-7; D: TRBD1
CDR3: ASSPLQGDYGYT; V: TRBV27; J: TRBJ1-2; D: -
CDR3: ATSAWDREPQETQY; V: TRBV15; J: TRBJ2-5; D: TRBD1
CDR3: ASSCFFPGDTEAF; V: TRBV7-3; J: TRBJ1-1; D: -
CDR3: ASSSLTGTGEAF; V: TRBV5-6; J: TRBJ1-1; D: TRBD1
CDR3: ASSPDRGDYGYT; V: TRBV7-2; J: TRBJ1-2; D: TRBD1
CDR3: ASSDQGPNQPQH; V: TRBV2; J: TRBJ1-5; D: -
CDR3: ASSQPYRGPGELF; V: TRBV4-1; J: TRBJ2-2; D: TRBD1
CDR3: ASSQRQGPDEQF; V: TRBV18; J: TRBJ2-1; D: TRBD1
CDR3: SVGDRGGKKLF; V: TRBV29-1; J: TRBJ1-4; D: TRBD1
CDR3: ASSPGGRSYEQY; V: TRBV9; J: TRBJ2-7; D: -
CDR3: ASRGERGEKLF; V: TRBV28; J: TRBJ1-4; D: -
CDR3: ASSPTGGKKTQY; V: TRBV5-1; J: TRBJ2-5; D: TRBD1
CDR3: ASSYPNLAGNYEQY; V: TRBV13; J: TRBJ2-7; D: TRBD2
CDR3: ASSSPTGYQKETQY; V: TRBV7-9; J: TRBJ2-5; D: TRBD1
CDR3: ASSTGDGETQY; V: TRBV5-1; J: TRBJ2-5; D: TRBD1
CDR3: ATAGGLGNQPQH; V: TRBV21-1; J: TRBJ1-5; D: -
CDR3: ASSLGGGASSYNEQF; V: TRBV5-4; J: TRBJ2-1; D: -
CDR3: ASSLEVRRGSGELF; V: TRBV5-1; J: TRBJ2-2; D: -
CDR3: ASRRDFNNEQF; V: TRBV19; J: TRBJ2-1; D: -
CDR3: ASSGLSLGDTQY; V: TRBV5-4; J: TRBJ2-3; D: -